This TCR beta chain was captured in a study of graft-versus-host responses after intestinal transplantation. Study overall: Transplant types were multivisceral, liver-intestinal, or isolated intestinal.

With 4 bases clipped from V and 1 base from J, the junction kept 4 bases outside the gene matches. Germline CDR1 SGHNT, CDR2 YYREEE (reference sequence). This CDR3 comprises 15 residues. Broader study findings: Peak GvH clone levels in circulation were associated with early post-transplant HvG declines. GvH clones were identified in recipient marrow, with some first appearing in ileum or blood.

Notes on this clone: The antigen is undetermined.

Profiling relied on immunoSEQ multiplex PCR, and the TCRdb table lists in-frame clones only, not all of them. The sample contains more than 80,000 clones, less than 90% of which appear only once. The chain recombines TRBV5-4 with TRBJ2-3; 9 positions match TRBD2. Here the sequenced sample was unstimulated CD4+ T cells sorted from spleen or lymph node cells, taken before transplant. This TCR derives from a human donor who was the organ donor for an intestinal transplant. CDR3 in amino acids: CASSEAGGGTDTQYF. The CDR3 nucleotides read TGTGCCAGCAGCGAAGCGGGGGGCGGCACAGATACGCAGTATTTT.